This is a list of T cell receptor beta chains from one sample in a study of T cell responses to AZD1222 COVID-19 vaccine. Profiling relied on immunoSEQ multiplex PCR, and the TCRdb table lists in-frame clones only, not all of them. The sample records roughly 150,000 clones, less than 95% being singletons. Here the sequenced sample was peripheral blood, taken 28 days after the second AZD1222 dose. These receptors came from an adult who received the AZD1222 COVID-19 vaccine. CDR3s include the opening cysteine and the closing phenylalanine or tryptophan.

J | V | CDR3
TRBJ2-7 | TRBV7-8 | CASSLGPGTSYEQYF
TRBJ1-3 | TRBV5-4 | CASSLYVGNTIYF
TRBJ1-5 | TRBV2 | CASSDTDSNQPQHF
TRBJ2-1 | TRBV5-8 | CASSPLKRSSSYNEQFF
TRBJ2-1 | TRBV11-2 | CASSLGAVSYNEQFF
TRBJ1-6 | TRBV11-2 | CASRPRWDSPLHF
TRBJ1-2 | TRBV5-1 | CASSLGDRGYGYTF
TRBJ2-7 | TRBV3-1/TRBV3-2 | CASSQGGASFYEQYF
TRBJ2-7 | TRBV3-1/TRBV3-2 | CASSQEELLFWEDHYEQYF
TRBJ2-5 | TRBV7-9 | CASSAPRGSLETQYF
TRBJ1-1 | TRBV7-2 | CASSLNRPLGNTEAFF
TRBJ1-2 | TRBV29-1 | CSAGVNYGYTF
TRBJ1-4 | TRBV30 | CAWSLMWAGGDEKLFF
TRBJ2-3 | TRBV6-6 | CASSPGLAGADTQYF
TRBJ2-7 | TRBV6-5 | CASSLFRGTYEQYF
TRBJ2-1 | TRBV19 | CASSISGTGRDNEQFF
TRBJ1-1 | TRBV10-3 | CASRQGNTEAFF
TRBJ1-5 | TRBV6-5 | CASRGWQDSNQPQHF
TRBJ1-5 | TRBV7-9 | CASSFGTGIPSNQPQHF
TRBJ1-2 | TRBV29-1 | CSVEGQGRNGYTF
TRBJ2-2 | TRBV10-3 | CAISTSRGSTGELFF
TRBJ2-2 | TRBV7-9 | CASSPRQDANTGELFF
TRBJ2-2 | TRBV27 | CASRSPKTRGTGELFF
TRBJ2-7 | TRBV6-2/TRBV6-3 | CASSYRTDRAFSYYEQYF
TRBJ2-1 | TRBV3-1/TRBV3-2 | CASSQDPASRNNEQFF
TRBJ1-4 | TRBV7-9 | CASSLGSGTAGNEKLFF
TRBJ2-7 | TRBV2 | CASSQQGYEQYF
TRBJ1-5 | TRBV6-5 | CASSSHLSNQPQHF
TRBJ1-4 | TRBV30 | CAWTASTGANEKLFF
TRBJ2-5 | TRBV7-2 | CASSSLDLLGTQYF
TRBJ2-3 | TRBV24-1 | CATSDPSTGTHYTDTQYF
TRBJ1-6 | TRBV27 | CASSPIGDAYNSPLHF
TRBJ1-4 | TRBV4-3 | CASSQDLDRGNEKLFF
TRBJ1-3 | TRBV7-8 | CASSPRTSPGNTIYF
TRBJ1-2 | TRBV1 | CTSSQQGAGGYTF
TRBJ2-7 | TRBV7-9 | CASSPVGPPYEQYF
TRBJ2-1 | TRBV30 | CAWSVRGGGPRNEQFF
TRBJ1-2 | TRBV3-1/TRBV3-2 | CASSTGGKNGYTF
TRBJ1-2 | TRBV6-6 | CASSQLSTYGYTF
TRBJ1-2 | TRBV5-6 | CASSPGHSYGYTF
TRBJ2-3 | TRBV6-5 | CASSRGNIGTDTQYF
TRBJ1-5 | TRBV5-5 | CASSLVGPGDGHF
TRBJ2-3 | TRBV7-2 | CASSPTPEGPNLGTQYF
TRBJ2-1 | TRBV6-2/TRBV6-3 | CASSWGTGRGLAGIEQFF
TRBJ1-1 | TRBV18 | CASSPIQGGLYGDTEAFF
TRBJ1-6 | TRBV6-5 | CASSYGGLNSPLHF
TRBJ2-3 | TRBV7-8 | CASSQFARSGTDTQYF